This is a list of T cell receptor beta chains from one sample in a study of OX40 agonist ivuxolimab in advanced cancers. Produced via immunoSEQ multiplex PCR; TCRdb's table is partial and in-frame only. The sample yields some 74,000 clones, approximately 83% seen once. This specimen was CD4+ or CD8+ T cells sorted from blood, taken in a trial of the OX40 agonist ivuxolimab. All receptors come from an adult with an advanced solid tumor such as melanoma, head and neck, liver or kidney cancer. The CDR3 runs from the conserved cysteine through the conserved F or W.

v_call: TRBV19; cdr3_aa: CASSIRHTDTQYF
v_call: TRBV5-4; cdr3_aa: CASSPRAGQAGELFF
v_call: TRBV6-1; cdr3_aa: CASSVGLTNQPQHF
v_call: TRBV18; cdr3_aa: CASSPYGGITSSYGYTF
v_call: TRBV2; cdr3_aa: CASSVGQGLYNSPLHF
v_call: TRBV5-4; cdr3_aa: CASSLGQDNSPLHF
v_call: TRBV2; cdr3_aa: CASSLGSSRLGQPQHF
v_call: TRBV6-4; cdr3_aa: CASSEEQGASPLHF
v_call: TRBV6-1; cdr3_aa: CASSGQGNGYTF
v_call: TRBV6-1; cdr3_aa: CASSMNTDTQYF
v_call: TRBV2; cdr3_aa: CASSLRTGGNEQYF
v_call: TRBV6-5; cdr3_aa: CASSPRRGDEQFF
v_call: TRBV6-1; cdr3_aa: CASSVVFGTNSNQPQHF
v_call: TRBV6-5; cdr3_aa: CASNNLMGGGYTF
v_call: TRBV4-3; cdr3_aa: CASSQESGYFTPLHF
v_call: TRBV5-6; cdr3_aa: CASSLWDREQFF
v_call: TRBV4-2; cdr3_aa: CASSQESNYGYTF
v_call: TRBV6-1; cdr3_aa: CASRRQGTTEAFF
v_call: TRBV25-1; cdr3_aa: CASSGGGGRAAETQYF
v_call: TRBV6-5; cdr3_aa: CASSLRAWRSYGYTF
v_call: TRBV11-3; cdr3_aa: CASSPRQGMTEAFF
v_call: TRBV7-2; cdr3_aa: CASSLRRDRGNEQFF
v_call: TRBV4-1; cdr3_aa: CASSEGSRSTDTQYF
v_call: TRBV5-1; cdr3_aa: CASNEEGRLLYNEQFF
v_call: TRBV27; cdr3_aa: CASSLSTVTETQYF
v_call: TRBV19; cdr3_aa: CASSILLAENIQYF
v_call: TRBV2; cdr3_aa: CASRSSGLGTGELFF
v_call: TRBV30; cdr3_aa: CAWTARRGETQYF
v_call: TRBV4-1; cdr3_aa: CASSQAGSNQPQHF
v_call: TRBV5-4; cdr3_aa: CASSQEQGRNNSPLHF
v_call: TRBV19; cdr3_aa: CASSRDTSYEQYF
v_call: TRBV18; cdr3_aa: CASSSLRTEAFF
v_call: TRBV2; cdr3_aa: CASVPRAALTPEAFF
v_call: TRBV19; cdr3_aa: CASSIMGAPEQFF
v_call: TRBV18; cdr3_aa: CASSPEDRVLGTF
v_call: TRBV5-8; cdr3_aa: CASSPPPKPLNQPQHF
v_call: TRBV9; cdr3_aa: CASSAIAGGLETQYF
v_call: TRBV7-2; cdr3_aa: CASSPLRTNTGELFF
v_call: TRBV2; cdr3_aa: CASSSLARGRSSPLHF
v_call: TRBV29-1; cdr3_aa: CSVEGGLGVGQETQYF
v_call: TRBV7-2; cdr3_aa: CASSFSTGNRNYGYTF
v_call: TRBV9; cdr3_aa: CASSAGTSGRYAYEQYF
v_call: TRBV6-4; cdr3_aa: CASRAGLNYGYTF
v_call: TRBV30; cdr3_aa: CAWSQNRNEKLFF
v_call: TRBV5-5; cdr3_aa: CASSLVRGMNTEAFF
v_call: TRBV10-1; cdr3_aa: CASSPFGDNTEAFF
v_call: TRBV11-3; cdr3_aa: CASSLDNREAGTQYF
v_call: TRBV7-6; cdr3_aa: CASSLEAGAPNEQFF
v_call: TRBV21-1; cdr3_aa: CASSKVQGPGELFF
v_call: TRBV5-6; cdr3_aa: CASSLGSPAVGYTF
v_call: TRBV18; cdr3_aa: CASSAVRGGSGANVLTF
v_call: TRBV5-6; cdr3_aa: CASSGPGLTTDTQYF
v_call: TRBV27; cdr3_aa: CASSLSTTSREQYF
v_call: TRBV7-9; cdr3_aa: CASSPYGGRGQPQHF
v_call: TRBV11-2; cdr3_aa: CASSLGNRGDTEAFF
v_call: TRBV2; cdr3_aa: CASSLTGSNQPQHF
v_call: TRBV5-1; cdr3_aa: CASSVGSEGTIYF
v_call: TRBV7-2; cdr3_aa: CASSSRGTTPNEQFF
v_call: TRBV30; cdr3_aa: CAWGPWWGNTEAFF